Below are 11 T cell receptor beta chains sequenced from a single sample in a study of shared clonotypes between healthy human individuals. The repertoire was sequenced with immunoSEQ multiplex PCR; TCRdb's copy has only in-frame clones and lacks some. This table has about 2 million clones, 95% appearing once. The material sequenced was naive CD4+ T cells sorted from blood. Subset given: CD45RA+ positively selected. The receptors were sampled from a man aged 18 to 29 in good health.

The chain joins TRBV7-9 to TRBJ1-3; D remains ambiguous. Germline CDR1 and CDR2: SEHNR and FQNEAQ (reference sequence). Trimming took 5 bases from V and 0 from J, leaving 14 bases between them. This CDR3 is built from 16 residues. The CDR3 sequence is CASSPQYDYSGNTIYF. CDR3 nucleotide sequence: TGTGCCAGCAGCCCACAGTATGATTACTCTGGAAACACCATATATTTT.

This clone was detected only once. The V and J genes are TRBV6-1 and TRBJ1-1, with D possibly matching TRBD1 (6 bases). Germline V gene sequence: CDR1 MNHNS, CDR2 SASEGT. This CDR3 has 13 amino acids. The germline V and J ends were trimmed by 6 bases and 4 bases, with 12 bases remaining between them. CDR3 DNA sequence: TGTGCCAGCAGGCTACAGGGATCCACTGAAGCTTTCTTT. It yields the protein CASRLQGSTEAFF.

The chain has TRBV4-3 and TRBJ1-4; TRBD1 is a possible D gene (5 bases). The ends were cut back, 2 bases at V and 4 bases at J, with 11 bases in the middle. Germline-derived CDR1 and CDR2 are LGHNA and YSLEER. This CDR3 has 15 amino acids. The CDR3 nucleotides are TGCGCCAGCAGCCAATCCGGGGCCCTTAATGAAAAACTGTTTTTT. This sequence encodes CASSQSGALNEKLFF.

Concerning this clone itself: The junction shows a germline mismatch at one end, possibly a read error. This sample also contains other DNA sequences that code for the same CDR3. The chain employs TRBV7-9 and TRBJ2-3; 10 nucleotides line up with TRBD2. Germline CDR1 and CDR2: SEHNR and FQNEAQ (reference sequence). The CDR3 is 18 residues long. Here the CDR3 reads CASSLHTVAGGSTDTQYF. CDR3 nucleotides: TGTGCCAGCAGCCTTCATACTGTAGCGGGGGGTAGCACGGATACGCAGTATTTT.

This clone was recorded only once. The V call is TRBV15, the J call TRBJ2-7, with 9 bases matching TRBD1. The CDR3 totals 19 residues. After removal of 0 bases from V and 5 bases from J, the junction contained 17 bases not matched to a gene. CDR1 is LNHNV and CDR2 is YYDKDF in the germline V gene (reference sequence). CDR3 nucleotides: TGTGCCACCAGCAGAGATAGAGGAGGACAGGGGCCCCGCCTGAACGAGCAGTACTTC. This encodes CATSRDRGGQGPRLNEQYF. Supplemented by reference TRBV15 and TRBJ2-7, the full variable domain reads DAMVIQNPRYQVTQFGKPVTLSCSQTLNHNVMYWYQQKSSQAPKLLFHYYDKDFNNEADTPDNFQSRRPNTSFCFLDIRSPGLGDTAMYLCATSRDRGGQGPRLNEQYFGPGTRLTVT.

The chain has TRBV28 and TRBJ2-7; the D gene could be TRBD1 or TRBD2 (5 bases each). Germline lookup yields CDR1 MDHEN and CDR2 SYDVKM. Trimming pared 8 bases from V and 7 bases from J, leaving 15 bases between. The CDR3 loop spans 12 amino acids. CDR3 amino acids: CASGLPGREQYF. The CDR3 DNA reads as TGTGCCAGCGGACTGCCGGGACGAGAGCAGTACTTC. The variable domain in full, with the rest retrieved from reference TRBV28 and TRBJ2-7, is DVKVTQSSRYLVKRTGEKVFLECVQDMDHENMFWYRQDPGLGLRLIYFSYDVKMKEKGDIPEGYSVSREKKERFSLILESASTNQTSMYLCASGLPGREQYFGPGTRLTVT.

The chain combines TRBV10-3 with TRBJ2-7; maybe TRBD2 (6 bases). The CDR3 is 14 amino acids. Germline V CDR1 and CDR2: ENHRY, SYGVKD. V dropped 3 bases and J dropped 3 bases, with 12 bases sitting between them. The CDR3 here is CAISEVAANYEQYF. The CDR3, as DNA: TGTGCCATCAGTGAAGTAGCGGCAAACTACGAGCAGTACTTC.

The CDR3 sequence: CASSENSPYWQYF. As DNA, the CDR3 is TGTGCCAGCAGTGAAAATAGCCCTTATTGGCAGTACTTC. The chain couples TRBV6-5 to TRBJ2-7, with no clear D. Trimming took off 5 bases at V and 9 bases at J, with 17 bases between the two ends. Germline values: CDR1 MNHEY, CDR2 SVGAGI. The CDR3 consists of 13 residues.

The V and J genes are TRBV18 and TRBJ2-1; 16 bases match TRBD2. The CDR3 has 18 amino acids. The J segment lost 0 bases and the V segment lost 5 bases, leaving 4 bases of the junction unmatched. CDR1 is KGHSH and CDR2 is LQKENI in the germline V gene. In nucleotides, the CDR3 is TGTGCCAGCTCAGCGGGACTAGCGGGGGGGTTCTCCTACAATGAGCAGTTCTTC. Encoded protein: CASSAGLAGGFSYNEQFF.

In DNA form, the CDR3 reads TGTGCCACCGGAGTCCGGGACGGACTCACAGATACGCAGTATTTT. Translation: CATGVRDGLTDTQYF. This rearrangement joins TRBV10-3 to TRBJ2-3, with D possibly being TRBD1 or TRBD2 (5 bases each). The CDR3 loop spans 15 amino acids. CDR1 ENHRY and CDR2 SYGVKD come from the germline V gene. V was cut by 10 bases and J by 2 bases, with 19 bases left in between.

CDR3 loop: CASSLSWEKLFF. In DNA form, the CDR3 reads TGTGCCAGCAGTTTATCGTGGGAAAAACTGTTTTTT. The rearrangement links TRBV28 to TRBJ1-4; no clear D. The CDR3 consists of 12 residues. Trimming took off 1 base at V and 8 bases at J, with 5 bases between the two ends. Germline loops: CDR1 MDHEN, CDR2 SYDVKM.